The 28 T cell receptor beta chains below were found in one sample sequenced in a study of OX40 agonist ivuxolimab in advanced cancers. Clones were sequenced by immunoSEQ multiplex PCR, and TCRdb holds only the in-frame ones, with some missing. The sample yields fewer than 95,000 clones, 85% seen once. The sample in question was CD4+ or CD8+ T cells sorted from blood, obtained in a trial of the OX40 agonist ivuxolimab. The receptors were sampled from an adult with an advanced solid tumor such as melanoma, head and neck, liver or kidney cancer.

This sequence joins TRBV7-2 and TRBJ2-7; perhaps TRBD2 as D (5 bases). The CDR3 has 14 residues. Germline V gene lookup returns CDR1 SGHTA and CDR2 FQGNSA. V shed 4 bases and J shed 6 bases, with 16 bases lying between them. The CDR3 protein is CASSSQAGRSEQYF. CDR3 sequence (DNA): TGTGCCAGCAGCTCCCAGGCGGGTCGGTCCGAGCAGTACTTC.

This chain uses TRBV6-5 with TRBJ2-7; 12 bases are shared with TRBD1. The CDR3 covers 15 residues. Looked up from germline, CDR1 is MNHEY and CDR2 is SVGAGI. V was clipped by 6 bases and J by 3 bases; unmatched bases: 6. As DNA, the CDR3 is TGTGCCAGCAGGGGGGGACAGGGGGCTAACTACGAGCAGTACTTC. Translating gives CASRGGQGANYEQYF.

The CDR3 coding sequence is TGTGCCTGGAGTGTACCGGGACAGCCCCAGCATTTT. Translated: CAWSVPGQPQHF. The J gene is TRBJ1-5, the V gene TRBV30, with D unresolved. The CDR3 length is 12 residues. Trimming shortened V by 0 bases and J by 7 bases, and 7 bases separated the two germline ends. Germline CDR1 and CDR2: GTSNPN and SVGIG (reference sequence).

The CDR3 nucleotides read TGTGCCAGCACCTCCAGGGGGACTAATGAAAAACTGTTTTTT. Encoded protein: CASTSRGTNEKLFF. The chain has TRBV25-1 and TRBJ1-4; 7 bases are shared with TRBD1. The trim removed 7 bases at V and 2 bases at J, leaving 4 bases unmatched. The V gene's germline CDR1 is MGHDK and CDR2 SYGVNS. The CDR3 length is 14 residues.

The chain recombines TRBV5-1 with TRBJ2-1, with a weak D call TRBD2 (5 bases). This CDR3 contains 14 residues. V was pared by 2 bases and J by 0 bases, with 6 bases between. CDR1 and CDR2 (germline): SGHRS, YFSETQ. CDR3 in DNA: TGCGCCAGCAGCTTTGGGAGCTCCTACAATGAGCAGTTCTTC. This translates into CASSFGSSYNEQFF.

The V gene is TRBV7-3, the J gene TRBJ2-2, with 7 bases lining up with TRBD2. V was pared by 5 bases and J by 2 bases, with 2 bases of the junction left unmatched. Germline V gives CDR1 SGHTA, CDR2 FQGTGA. This CDR3 is 14 amino acids long. CDR3 sequence reads: CASSRDYNTGELFF. DNA for the CDR3: TGTGCCAGCAGCCGGGACTACAACACCGGGGAGCTGTTTTTT. Supplemented by reference TRBV7-3 and TRBJ2-2, the full variable domain reads GAGVSQTPSNKVTEKGKYVELRCDPISGHTALYWYRQSLGQGPEFLIYFQGTGAADDSGLPNDRFFAVRPEGSVSTLKIQRTERGDSAVYLCASSRDYNTGELFFGEGSRLTVL.

CDR3 nucleotides: TGTGCCAGTAGTATTTTTGGGACAGGGGTAAACTATGGCTACACCTTC. This encodes CASSIFGTGVNYGYTF. This rearrangement joins TRBV19 to TRBJ1-2; TRBD1 aligns across 10 bases. The germline gives CDR1 LNHDA, CDR2 SQIVND (reference sequence). With V trimmed by 3 bases and J by 2 bases, 6 bases remained unmatched. This CDR3 has 16 amino acids. Using reference TRBV19 and TRBJ1-2 for the parts outside the CDR3, the full variable domain is DGGITQSPKYLFRKEGQNVTLSCEQNLNHDAMYWYRQDPGQGLRLIYYSQIVNDFQKGDIAEGYSVSREKKESFPLTVTSAQKNPTAFYLCASSIFGTGVNYGYTFGSGTRLTVV.

The V and J genes are TRBV18 and TRBJ1-6; 10 bases are shared with TRBD1. This CDR3 spans 15 amino acids. The germline gives CDR1 KGHSH, CDR2 LQKENI. Losses at the gene ends were 4 bases for V and 7 bases for J; bases not matched to a gene: 4. Here the CDR3 reads CASSRGTGENSPLHF. Written as DNA, the CDR3 is TGTGCCAGCTCACGGGGGACAGGGGAGAATTCACCCCTCCACTTT.

The genes are TRBV5-1 and TRBJ2-5; D uncertain. CDR1 SGHRS and CDR2 YFSETQ come from the germline V gene. Trimming pared 6 bases from V and 5 bases from J, leaving 11 bases between. The CDR3 spans 12 residues. The CDR3 loop reads CASTRDRETQYF. In DNA, the CDR3 is TGCGCCAGCACGAGAGACCGGGAGACCCAGTACTTC.

This clone showed up just a few times. This chain joins TRBV4-1 and TRBJ2-7; 7 bases align to TRBD2. The germline V gene encodes CDR1 MGHRA and CDR2 YSYEKL. The length of the CDR3 is 15 residues. J lost 2 bases, V lost 1 base, and 5 bases had no gene match. As DNA, the CDR3 is TGCGCCAGCAGCCAAGGGACTAGTAAAACCTACGAGCAGTACTTC. Its translation is CASSQGTSKTYEQYF.

The chain carries TRBV5-6 and TRBJ2-5; D call uncertain. The CDR3 runs 13 residues. Between the trimmed V and J ends, which lost 3 bases and 5 bases, there was a span of 11 bases. Germline CDR1 SGHDT, CDR2 YYEEEE. CDR3 nucleotides: TGTGCCAGCAGCTGGTGGACCGAGGAGACCCAGTACTTC. It encodes CASSWWTEETQYF.

The chain couples TRBV18 to TRBJ1-6; D uncertain. Germline V gives CDR1 KGHSH, CDR2 LQKENI. The ends were cut back, 3 bases at V and 6 bases at J, with 9 bases in the middle. This CDR3 has 14 amino acids. The DNA for the CDR3 is TGTGCCAGCTCACCCTCGAATTTTAATTCACCCCTCCACTTT. Amino acid sequence: CASSPSNFNSPLHF.

The V call is TRBV30, the J call TRBJ1-6; D is undetermined. The CDR3 covers 12 residues. With 3 bases removed from V and 10 bases from J, the gap between germline ends came to 10 bases. Per the germline V gene, CDR1 is GTSNPN and CDR2 is SVGIG (reference sequence). CDR3 amino acids: CAWRRESSPLHF. In DNA, the CDR3 is TGTGCCTGGAGGAGGGAGAGCTCACCCCTCCACTTT. The full variable domain, its missing parts supplied by reference TRBV30 and TRBJ1-6, is SQTIHQWPATLVQPVGSPLSLECTVEGTSNPNLYWYRQAAGRGLQLLFYSVGIGQISSEVPQNLSASRPQDRQFILSSKKLLLSDSGFYLCAWRRESSPLHFGNGTRLTVT.

V and J are TRBV5-1 and TRBJ2-1; D unresolved. This CDR3 contains 12 residues. V was pared by 2 bases and J by 5 bases, with 5 bases between. Looked up from germline, CDR1 is SGHRS and CDR2 is YFSETQ. In DNA form, the CDR3 reads TGCGCCAGCAGCTTACTGAACAATGAGCAGTTCTTC. This gives the protein CASSLLNNEQFF.

V and J are TRBV5-1 and TRBJ2-1; 7 bases align to TRBD1. V was pared by 3 bases and J by 1 base, with 4 bases of the junction left unmatched. The germline V gene encodes CDR1 SGHRS and CDR2 YFSETQ. The CDR3 has 15 residues. CDR3 DNA sequence: TGCGCCAGCAGCTCCCGACAGGGATCCTACAATGAGCAGTTCTTC. It yields the protein CASSSRQGSYNEQFF.

V is TRBV7-2 and J is TRBJ1-2; the D is unclear. V lost 3 bases and J lost 6, with 5 bases in between. CDR3 length: 11 residues. Germline loops: CDR1 SGHTA, CDR2 FQGNSA. CDR3 amino acids: CASSFFDGYTF. The CDR3 coding sequence is TGTGCCAGCAGCTTTTTCGATGGCTACACCTTC.

The V and J genes are TRBV7-2 and TRBJ1-4; tentative D call: TRBD1 (5 bases). From germline, CDR1 is SGHTA and CDR2 FQGNSA. The CDR3 has 16 residues. V gave up 5 bases and J gave up 2 bases, with 15 bases separating them. Here the CDR3 reads CASSPRGISTNEKLFF. DNA for the CDR3: TGTGCCAGCAGCCCGAGGGGTATTTCGACTAATGAAAAACTGTTTTTT.

The chain has TRBV30 and TRBJ1-4, with D possibly TRBD1 on 6 matching bases. Germline values: CDR1 GTSNPN, CDR2 SVGIG (reference sequence). The V gene lost 5 bases and the J gene lost 3 bases, with 16 bases spanning the gap. The CDR3 totals 15 residues. Here the CDR3 DNA reads TGTGCCTGGGGTGCTTGGGGGGCAGCTAATGAAAAACTGTTTTTT. Its protein is CAWGAWGAANEKLFF. Full variable domain (outside the CDR3, taken from reference TRBV30 and TRBJ1-4): SQTIHQWPATLVQPVGSPLSLECTVEGTSNPNLYWYRQAAGRGLQLLFYSVGIGQISSEVPQNLSASRPQDRQFILSSKKLLLSDSGFYLCAWGAWGAANEKLFFGSGTQLSVL.

In the case of this clone: This specimen includes other DNA sequences encoding the same CDR3. The gene calls are TRBV6-1 and TRBJ1-5; D is ambiguous. CDR3 length: 14 amino acids. The V gene lost 3 bases and the J gene lost 2 bases, with 8 bases spanning the gap. From germline, CDR1 is MNHNS and CDR2 SASEGT. For the CDR3, the DNA is TGTGCCAGCAGTGACCCTCAGGGCAATCAGCCCCAGCATTTT. Its translation is CASSDPQGNQPQHF.

The chain is built from TRBV20-1 and TRBJ2-3; D not resolved. The germline V gene has CDR1 DFQATT and CDR2 SNEGSKA (reference sequence). CDR3 size: 10 residues. Trimming took 4 bases from V and 6 from J, leaving 5 bases between them. The CDR3 reads CSAKDDTQYF. CDR3 DNA sequence: TGCAGTGCTAAAGATGATACGCAGTATTTT.

V is TRBV15 and J is TRBJ1-3; the D gene is possibly TRBD1 (5 bases). The CDR3 has 16 residues. The V gene lost 0 bases and the J gene lost 4 bases, with 13 bases spanning the gap. CDR1 LNHNV and CDR2 YYDKDF come from the germline V gene (reference sequence). CDR3 residues: CATSRDRQGWGNTIYF. As DNA, the CDR3 is TGTGCCACCAGCAGAGATCGGCAGGGTTGGGGAAACACCATATATTTT.

V usage is TRBV23-1 and J usage is TRBJ1-6, with D unresolved. TRBV23-1 is identified as an open reading frame with a role that is uncertain. Trimming left V 7 bases short and J 9 bases short, with 16 bases between. The CDR3 totals 14 residues. CDR3 amino acids: CASTQCPPGSPLHF. CDR3 bases: TGCGCCAGCACCCAATGCCCCCCGGGTTCACCCCTCCACTTT.

The gene calls are TRBV10-3 and TRBJ1-2; no reliable D call. CDR3 size: 13 residues. V gave up 4 bases and J gave up 7 bases, with 13 bases separating them. The V gene's germline CDR1 is ENHRY and CDR2 SYGVKD. CDR3 sequence: CAISAEGSTGYTF. The DNA of the CDR3 is TGTGCCATCAGTGCAGAGGGTTCGACTGGCTACACCTTC.

CDR3 in amino acids: CASSESGTRHEQYF. The CDR3 DNA is TGTGCCAGCAGTGAGTCAGGGACTCGCCACGAGCAGTACTTC. The rearrangement uses TRBV2 and TRBJ2-7; a possible D gene is TRBD2 (6 bases). CDR3 length: 14 amino acids. V was trimmed by 3 bases and J by 5 bases, leaving 14 bases between them. Germline assignment: CDR1 SNHLY and CDR2 FYNNEI.

The chain links TRBV5-1 to TRBJ2-7, with no clear D. Germline V gene lookup returns CDR1 SGHRS and CDR2 YFSETQ. CDR3 size: 11 residues. V lost 4 bases to trimming and J lost 4 bases, with 6 bases between them. CDR3 DNA: TGCGCCAGCAGCCTTGGTTACGAGCAGTACTTC. Translated: CASSLGYEQYF. Looking up the rest from reference TRBV5-1 and TRBJ2-7 gives the full variable domain: KAGVTQTPRYLIKTRGQQVTLSCSPISGHRSVSWYQQTPGQGLQFLFEYFSETQRNKGNFPGRFSGRQFSNSRSEMNVSTLELGDSALYLCASSLGYEQYFGPGTRLTVT.

This clone has more than one count but fewer than ten. This chain connects TRBV25-1 to TRBJ2-7; 8 bases are a match to TRBD1. The CDR3 has 11 residues. Germline loops: CDR1 MGHDK, CDR2 SYGVNS. Germline trimming cut 2 bases from V and 12 bases from J; bases unmatched to any gene: 3. CDR3 in amino acids: CASSERTGTYF. The CDR3 DNA sequence: TGTGCCAGCAGTGAAAGGACAGGGACGTACTTC.

This CDR3 is CASSPDRDYGYTF. In nucleotides, the CDR3 is TGTGCCAGCAGCCCGGACAGGGATTATGGCTACACCTTC. This chain joins TRBV5-8 and TRBJ1-2, with 8 bases lining up with TRBD1. Per germline, CDR1 SGHTS and CDR2 YDEGEE. With V trimmed by 4 bases and J by 5 bases, 4 bases remained unmatched. The CDR3 is 13 residues long.

V is TRBV6-5 and J is TRBJ2-7, with no clear D. CDR3 length: 15 amino acids. Germline V gene data show CDR1 as MNHEY and CDR2 as SVGAGI. V was shortened by 0 bases and J by 6 bases, with 15 bases between the two germline ends. DNA for the CDR3: TGTGCCAGCAGTTACTCGTTTGGGGAATCAGGCGAGCAGTACTTC. This encodes CASSYSFGESGEQYF.